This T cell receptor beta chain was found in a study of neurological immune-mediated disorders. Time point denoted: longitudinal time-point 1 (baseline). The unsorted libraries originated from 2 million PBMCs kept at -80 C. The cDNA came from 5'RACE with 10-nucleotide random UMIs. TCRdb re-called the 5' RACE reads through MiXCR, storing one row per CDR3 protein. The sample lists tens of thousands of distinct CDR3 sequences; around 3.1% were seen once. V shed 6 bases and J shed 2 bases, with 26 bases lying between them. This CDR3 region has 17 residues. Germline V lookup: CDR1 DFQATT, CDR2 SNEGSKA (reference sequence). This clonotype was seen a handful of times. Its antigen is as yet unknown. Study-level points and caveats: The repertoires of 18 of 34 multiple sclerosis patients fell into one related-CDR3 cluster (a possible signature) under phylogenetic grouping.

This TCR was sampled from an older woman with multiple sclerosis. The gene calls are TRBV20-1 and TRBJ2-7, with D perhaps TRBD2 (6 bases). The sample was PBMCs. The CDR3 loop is CSAHTPVGGVITYEQYF. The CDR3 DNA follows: TGCAGTGCACACACCCCCGTAGGAGGGGTGATTACCTACGAGCAGTACTTC.